Below are 32 T cell receptor beta chains sequenced from a single sample in a study of T cells expressing NK-cell markers (dated by TCRdb to the early 2020s). The method behind the library was 5' RACE. These reads were obtained on an Illumina HiSeq 2000. TCRdb reanalyzed the reads, keeping one entry per CDR3 protein sequence and omitting DNA. This sample's listing comprises about 170,000 distinct CDR3 sequences. The top ten clones comprise around 21% of the sample. Specimen: blood T cells: a sorted CD56 or NKG2C T cell subset, CD4+ or CD8+ T cells, or bulk PBMC T cells (not recorded which). Source of these receptors: a man aged 18-75 years in good health.

The chain carries TRBV29-1 and TRBJ2-7; absent DNA, TCRdb's TRBD2 call cannot be checked. The germline CDR1 and CDR2 sequences are SQVTM and ANQGSEA. This CDR3 has 14 amino acids. The CDR3 protein is CSVSAGLEGHEQYF.

The V gene is TRBV7-9, the J gene TRBJ1-1; no DNA is available, so the TRBD1 call from TCRdb remains unchecked. CDR1 and CDR2 from the germline V gene are SEHNR and FQNEAQ (reference sequence). The CDR3 spans 12 residues. The CDR3 loop is CASSRTGTKAFF.

This chain links TRBV4-1 with TRBJ2-1; as DNA is missing, the TRBD1 call by TCRdb cannot be tested. This CDR3 is 15 amino acids long. Germline CDR1 and CDR2: MGHRA and YSYEKL. The CDR3 sequence is CASSPGAGLVNEQFF.

This rearrangement joins TRBV5-6 to TRBJ2-3; no DNA is available, so the TRBD2 call from TCRdb remains unchecked. Germline CDR1 is SGHDT and CDR2 is YYEEEE. The CDR3 totals 14 residues. CDR3 loop: CASSLSLAVDTQYF.

The chain links TRBV2 to TRBJ1-5; TCRdb's D call, TRBD1, is unchecked because there is no DNA. Germline lookup yields CDR1 SNHLY and CDR2 FYNNEI. The CDR3 runs to 15 residues. This CDR3 reads CASSDPDTSNQPQHF.

V gene TRBV6-1 combines with J gene TRBJ2-3; no DNA is available, so the TRBD1 call from TCRdb remains unchecked. The V gene's germline CDR1 is MNHNS and CDR2 SASEGT. This CDR3 has 14 amino acids. The chain's CDR3 is CASTLGYESDTQYF.

The chain has TRBV6-5 and TRBJ2-1; with no DNA, the TCRdb D assignment of TRBD1 cannot be verified. This CDR3 spans 15 amino acids. Looked up from germline, CDR1 is MNHEY and CDR2 is SVGAGI. The CDR3: CARLRTGPSYNEQFF.

The CDR3 protein is CASSFQGAGELFF. V gene TRBV7-6 combines with J gene TRBJ2-2; as DNA is missing, the TRBD1 call by TCRdb cannot be tested. The germline V gene encodes CDR1 SGHVS and CDR2 FNYEAQ. The CDR3 runs to 13 residues.

The rearrangement uses TRBV6-5 and TRBJ1-1; the D call of TRBD1 rests on TCRdb alone, since no DNA is present to check it. Germline CDR1 is MNHEY and CDR2 is SVGAGI. The CDR3 contains 15 residues. CDR3: CASSSRQGGTTEAFF.

The V call is TRBV28, the J call TRBJ2-5; the D call of TRBD2 rests on TCRdb alone, since no DNA is present to check it. The CDR3 contains 14 residues. Germline assignment: CDR1 MDHEN and CDR2 SYDVKM. CDR3 loop: CASSLTSGGGTQYF.

The rearrangement joins TRBV11-1 to TRBJ1-1; TCRdb outputs TRBD1, but without DNA this stays unchecked. Germline CDR1 SGHAT, CDR2 FQDESV (reference sequence). The CDR3 extends over 18 amino acids. The CDR3 sequence is CASSLVKDIWVMNTEAFF.

This rearrangement joins TRBV5-1 to TRBJ2-7; lacking DNA, the TRBD2 call made by TCRdb goes unchecked. Germline V gene sequence: CDR1 SGHRS, CDR2 YFSETQ. This CDR3 region has 16 residues. The chain's CDR3 is CASSFAGDYVTYEQYF. Filled out from reference TRBV5-1 and TRBJ2-7, the complete variable domain reads KAGVTQTPRYLIKTRGQQVTLSCSPISGHRSVSWYQQTPGQGLQFLFEYFSETQRNKGNFPGRFSGRQFSNSRSEMNVSTLELGDSALYLCASSFAGDYVTYEQYFGPGTRLTVT.

The chain recombines TRBV10-3 with TRBJ2-7; with no DNA, the TCRdb D assignment of TRBD1 cannot be verified. Germline CDR1 is ENHRY and CDR2 is SYGVKD. The CDR3 covers 15 residues. The CDR3 sequence: CAIKMDRELSYEQYF.

V gene TRBV9 combines with J gene TRBJ2-1; TCRdb picks TRBD2, but there is no DNA to check that call. This CDR3 comprises 13 residues. Germline assignment: CDR1 SGDLS and CDR2 YYNGEE. CDR3 in amino acids: CASSVVGSNEQFF.

The chain joins TRBV6-1 to TRBJ2-3; TCRdb's D call, TRBD2, is unchecked because there is no DNA. The CDR3 has 16 residues. The germline gives CDR1 MNHNS, CDR2 SASEGT. The CDR3 sequence: CASRSGLAGPTDTQYF.

The gene calls are TRBV12-5 and TRBJ2-5; TCRdb outputs TRBD2, but without DNA this stays unchecked. The germline gives CDR1 LGHNT, CDR2 FRNRAP. This CDR3 region has 14 residues. CDR3 residues: CASGEGLVQETQYF. The full variable domain, completed using reference TRBV12-5 and TRBJ2-5, is DARVTQTPRHKVTEMGQEVTMRCQPILGHNTVFWYRQTMMQGLELLAYFRNRAPLDDSGMPKDRFSAEMPDATLATLKIQPSEPRDSAVYFCASGEGLVQETQYFGPGTRLLVL.

The V and J genes are TRBV5-6 and TRBJ1-4; the TCRdb call, TRBD1, lacks DNA for checking. The V gene's germline CDR1 is SGHDT and CDR2 YYEEEE. The CDR3 consists of 15 residues. CDR3 loop: CASSLGGLNFEKLFF.

The rearrangement joins TRBV12-3 or TRBV12-4 to TRBJ2-5; TCRdb outputs TRBD2, but without DNA this stays unchecked. The CDR3 has 16 amino acids. CDR3 sequence reads: CASTPTWGTSGETQYF.

V usage is TRBV12-5 and J usage is TRBJ2-2; the TRBD2 assignment by TCRdb is unverifiable without DNA. Germline V gene data show CDR1 as LGHNT and CDR2 as FRNRAP. The CDR3 contains 13 residues. CDR3 residues: CASGIPRPGELFF. The full variable domain, rest sourced from reference TRBV12-5 and TRBJ2-2, is DARVTQTPRHKVTEMGQEVTMRCQPILGHNTVFWYRQTMMQGLELLAYFRNRAPLDDSGMPKDRFSAEMPDATLATLKIQPSEPRDSAVYFCASGIPRPGELFFGEGSRLTVL.

The V and J genes are TRBV12-3 or TRBV12-4 and TRBJ2-7. There are 13 residues in the CDR3. The CDR3: CASSGYGSYEQYF.

J is TRBJ2-2 and V is TRBV6-4. The CDR3 loop spans 14 amino acids. Germline values: CDR1 MRHNA, CDR2 SNTAGT. The CDR3 loop reads CASSGSSTTGELFF.

This chain connects TRBV11-2 to TRBJ2-1; absent DNA, TCRdb's TRBD1 call cannot be checked. CDR1 is SGHAT, CDR2 FQNNGV, per germline. The CDR3 sequence is 17 residues long. The CDR3 reads CASSLGTGQGADNEQFF.

The chain links TRBV11-2 to TRBJ2-2. This CDR3 comprises 15 residues. Per the germline V gene, CDR1 is SGHAT and CDR2 is FQNNGV. CDR3: CASSFGTENTGELFF.

The chain joins TRBV11-2 to TRBJ2-3; TCRdb's D call of TRBD2 is untestable without DNA. This CDR3 is 15 amino acids long. Germline V gene lookup returns CDR1 SGHAT and CDR2 FQNNGV. The CDR3 is CASSLGTSNTDTQYF.

This chain uses TRBV7-9 with TRBJ2-7; the TRBD1 assignment by TCRdb is unverifiable without DNA. This CDR3 region has 15 residues. Per germline, CDR1 SEHNR and CDR2 FQNEAQ (reference sequence). The CDR3 reads CASSPPNKDSYEQYF.

The chain links TRBV11-1 to TRBJ2-5; TCRdb picks TRBD1, but there is no DNA to check that call. CDR1 and CDR2 (germline): SGHAT, FQDESV (reference sequence). This CDR3 spans 18 amino acids. The CDR3 loop reads CASSLRQTARTDQETQYF.

J is TRBJ1-1 and V is TRBV6-4. The germline CDR1 and CDR2 sequences are MRHNA and SNTAGT. The CDR3 runs 15 residues. This CDR3 is CASRQFGYLYTEAFF.

The rearrangement joins TRBV27 to TRBJ2-5; no DNA is available, so the TRBD2 call from TCRdb remains unchecked. This CDR3 region has 17 residues. CDR1 is MNHEY and CDR2 is SMNVEV in the germline V gene (reference sequence). CDR3 region: CASSLSPSGEYQETQYF.

CDR3: CASSSAGQGNTGELFF. The gene calls are TRBV7-9 and TRBJ2-2; TCRdb indicates TRBD1, and absent DNA this call remains unverified. This CDR3 is 16 amino acids long. The germline CDR1 and CDR2 sequences are SEHNR and FQNEAQ (reference sequence).

The chain recombines TRBV7-8 with TRBJ2-3; the D gene TCRdb calls, TRBD1, cannot be checked with no DNA. Germline V lookup: CDR1 SGHVS, CDR2 FQNEAQ. The CDR3 is made up of 15 amino acids. CDR3 amino acids: CASSLYEGGTDTQYF.

The rearrangement joins TRBV29-1 to TRBJ2-7; TCRdb outputs TRBD2, but without DNA this stays unchecked. Germline CDR1 is SQVTM and CDR2 is ANQGSEA. The CDR3 runs 15 residues. The CDR3 spells CSVEDSSSPGYEQYF.

The V and J genes are TRBV19 and TRBJ1-5. The CDR3 runs to 16 residues. Germline values: CDR1 LNHDA, CDR2 SQIVND (reference sequence). CDR3 amino acids: CASSIDEYYSNQPQHF.